The TCR beta chain under discussion was sequenced for a study of blood T cell repertoires in COVID-19. At the level of the study: T cells, B-cell-depleted T cells, or PBMCs provided the cDNA or gDNA that served as material.

Followed over time, Seattle patients had been enrolled while infection was active. Assay: immunoSEQ multiplex PCR; the TCRdb copy retains only in-frame clones and omits some. Of roughly 300,000 clones in the sample, roughly 90% are singletons; the top ten hold nearly 7%. V dropped 0 bases and J dropped 0 bases, with 15 bases sitting between them. This CDR3 region has 18 residues. Germline loops: CDR1 LNHDA, CDR2 SQIVND (reference sequence). Sequenced sample: peripheral blood. The receptor was derived from a woman in her 30s with COVID-19, enrolled during active disease. This chain connects TRBV19 to TRBJ1-5; the D is unclear. The CDR3 loop reads CASSIDLTGEYSNQPQHF. CDR3 coding DNA: TGTGCCAGTAGTATAGATTTAACCGGGGAATATAGCAATCAGCCCCAGCATTTT.